The 7 T cell receptor beta chains in this list originate from one sample, sequenced in a study of T cell responses to AZD1222 COVID-19 vaccine. Assay: immunoSEQ multiplex PCR; the TCRdb copy retains only in-frame clones and omits some. The sample lists roughly 130,000 clones; about 90% were seen once. The sample was peripheral blood, taken 28 days after the second dose of the MenACWY control vaccine. Every receptor here comes from an adult who received the MenACWY meningococcal vaccine as a control.

This clone was observed a single time. The chain uses TRBV28 and TRBJ2-3; 8 nucleotides match TRBD2. The J segment lost 5 bases and the V segment lost 1 base, leaving 11 bases of the junction unmatched. This CDR3 is built from 17 residues. The germline V gene has CDR1 MDHEN and CDR2 SYDVKM. The CDR3 DNA is TGTGCCAGCAGTTTATCCCCGGGGGGGCTATCTGGAGATACGCAGTATTTT. Translated, it gives CASSLSPGGLSGDTQYF.

This chain joins TRBV7-9 and TRBJ1-2; D ambiguous. CDR1 and CDR2 from the germline V gene are SEHNR and FQNEAQ (reference sequence). Trimming stripped 1 base from V and 1 base from J, with 7 bases between. This CDR3 contains 14 residues. The CDR3 here is CASSLGNSNYGYTF. For the CDR3, the DNA is TGTGCCAGCAGCTTAGGGAACAGTAACTATGGCTACACCTTC.

The chain combines TRBV28 with TRBJ1-1; 7 positions match TRBD1. J gave up 5 bases and V 4 bases, and 10 bases lay outside the gene matches. This CDR3 is 15 amino acids long. The germline V gene has CDR1 MDHEN and CDR2 SYDVKM. The CDR3 loop is CASSSLTGVGTEAFF. The DNA for the CDR3 is TGTGCCAGCAGTTCCCTAACAGGGGTGGGGACTGAAGCTTTCTTT.

The chain has TRBV9 and TRBJ2-3, with 7 bases matching TRBD2. The CDR3 loop spans 16 amino acids. Germline CDR1 is SGDLS and CDR2 is YYNGEE. V was clipped by 0 bases and J by 4 bases; unmatched bases: 8. For the CDR3, the DNA is TGTGCCAGCAGCGTAGTCACGGGAGGAGGGGCAGATACGCAGTATTTT. It encodes CASSVVTGGGADTQYF.

The gene calls are TRBV5-6 and TRBJ2-3; TRBD1 matches 10 bases. Germline CDR1 SGHDT, CDR2 YYEEEE. V shed 4 bases and J 1 base; nucleotides not matched to a gene: 3. The CDR3 is made up of 15 amino acids. The CDR3, as DNA: TGTGCCAGCAGCGTAGGGACAGGGGGCACAGATACGCAGTATTTT. This sequence encodes CASSVGTGGTDTQYF. Combining the CDR3 with reference TRBV5-6 and TRBJ2-3 gives the whole variable domain DAGVTQSPTHLIKTRGQQVTLRCSPKSGHDTVSWYQQALGQGPQFIFQYYEEEERQRGNFPDRFSGHQFPNYSSELNVNALLLGDSALYLCASSVGTGGTDTQYFGPGTRLTVL.

V is TRBV19 and J is TRBJ2-1; no reliable D call. Germline V lookup: CDR1 LNHDA, CDR2 SQIVND (reference sequence). The V end was cut by 3 bases, the J end by 6 bases, with 15 bases between. The CDR3 is 15 residues long. CDR3 coding DNA: TGTGCCAGTAGTATTGAACTGACTGGCGCCAATGAGCAGTTCTTC. Protein: CASSIELTGANEQFF.

The chain is built from TRBV19 and TRBJ1-1, with D possibly matching TRBD1 (5 bases). The CDR3 consists of 12 residues. The germline CDR1 and CDR2 sequences are LNHDA and SQIVND (reference sequence). The V end lost 0 bases, the J end lost 7 bases, and 6 bases lay between the germline ends. CDR3 DNA sequence: TGTGCCAGTAGTATAGATGGGGGTGAAGCTTTCTTT. Translated, it gives CASSIDGGEAFF.